The clone carrying this T cell receptor beta chain was seen ten or more times. What it recognizes is unknown. V lost 3 bases to trimming and J lost 5 bases; unmatched junction nucleotides: 5. The CDR3 contains 13 residues. Germline loops: CDR1 DFQATT, CDR2 SNEGSKA (reference sequence). The source of the sample is a study of T-cell reconstitution after alpha-beta-depleted transplantation in children. Findings and caveats of the study: Reportedly, roughly two months post-transplant, alpha-beta T cells arose from several hundred expanded graft clones.

As it was prepared, the TCRbeta library received unique molecular identifiers. One entry per CDR3 protein results from TCRdb running MiXCR on the PCR reads. The sample holds 150,000 to 200,000 distinct CDR3 sequences; 5% to 7.5% are singletons and the top ten take roughly 4.8%. The source material was PBMCs, sampled before TCRalphabeta/CD19-depleted stem cell transplant. This clonotype was obtained from a girl less than two years old with combined immunodeficiency, due to receive a stem cell transplant. This chain joins TRBV20-1 and TRBJ2-5; 8 nucleotides align to TRBD1. CDR3 sequence (DNA): TGCAGTGCTAGGGCAGGGGGCGCGGAGACCCAGTACTTC. Protein sequence: CSARAGGAETQYF.